This T cell receptor beta chain was recovered during a study of T cell repertoires in cytomegalovirus infection. Overall study context: Use of recently identified HLA-C-restricted and well-studied HLA-B-restricted CMV epitopes was part of the study. Public TCR beta signatures indicated both CMV infection and matching HLA type. Study-wide results and limits: Dominant in the ex vivo response were TCR beta clonotypes restricted by HLA-C and specific for CMV. Carriers of CMV plus the relevant HLA were identified by cumulative public TCR beta family frequency.

The germline CDR1 and CDR2 sequences are SGHTA and FQGNSA. V trimming: 7 bases; J trimming: 5 bases; junction bases outside the gene matches: 11. The length of the CDR3 is 14 residues. As for this clonotype: Its specificity is unknown.

A single record per CDR3 protein comes from TCRdb applying MiXCR to the reads. Of about 180,000 distinct CDR3 sequences listed, less than 25% were seen once; the top ten hold more than 25%. This TCR was recovered from a human donor in good health (CMV status not recorded). Some clones in this sample may be carry-over from other donors' samples. Sequencing was performed on CD8+ T cells from cultured PBMCs, taken from culture after CMV antigen stimulation. This chain joins TRBV7-2 and TRBJ2-7, with 7 bases lining up with TRBD2. CDR3 protein: CASIPREGRNEQYF. The DNA of the CDR3 is TGTGCCAGCATCCCTAGGGAGGGGAGGAACGAGCAGTACTTC. Based on the CDR3 plus reference TRBV7-2 and TRBJ2-7, the full variable domain is GAGVSQSPSNKVTEKGKDVELRCDPISGHTALYWYRQSLGQGLEFLIYFQGNSAPDKSGLPSDRFSAERTGGSVSTLTIQRTQQEDSAVYLCASIPREGRNEQYFGPGTRLTVT.